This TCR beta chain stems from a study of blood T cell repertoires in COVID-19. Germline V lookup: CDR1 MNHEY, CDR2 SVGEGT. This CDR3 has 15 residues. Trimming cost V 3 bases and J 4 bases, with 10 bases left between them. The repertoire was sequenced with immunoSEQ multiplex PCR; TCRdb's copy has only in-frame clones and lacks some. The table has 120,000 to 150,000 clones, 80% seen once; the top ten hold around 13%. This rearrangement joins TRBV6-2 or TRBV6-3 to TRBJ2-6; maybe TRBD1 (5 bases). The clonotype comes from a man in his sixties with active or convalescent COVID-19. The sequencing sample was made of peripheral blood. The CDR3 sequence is CASSYGASGANVLTF. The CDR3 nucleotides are TGTGCCAGCAGTTATGGGGCCTCCGGGGCCAACGTCCTGACTTTC.